This TCR beta chain appears in the sequencing data of a study of OX40 agonist ivuxolimab in advanced cancers. TCRdb keeps only in-frame clones here, not all; method: immunoSEQ multiplex PCR. The table includes some 83,000 clones, about 86% detected once. In regard to this clone: The target antigen is unknown.

Germline V gene lookup returns CDR1 KGHSH and CDR2 LQKENI. Trimming took 2 bases from V and 2 from J, leaving 6 bases between them. The CDR3 is 13 residues long. Anyone with autoimmune disease history or systemic immunosuppression was excluded. Findings and caveats of the study: With doses of 0.1 to 3.0 mg/kg, CD4+ and CD8+ blood T cells had undergone clonal expansion by week 6. More expanded clones were found, on average, in CD8+ than in CD4+ T cells.

The sequence was obtained from an adult with an advanced solid tumor such as melanoma, head and neck, liver or kidney cancer. Material: CD4+ or CD8+ T cells sorted from blood, obtained in a trial of the OX40 agonist ivuxolimab. The chain carries TRBV18 and TRBJ1-2; D is uncertain. CDR3 coding DNA: TGTGCCAGCTCACCAGAGGACAACTATGGCTACACCTTC. Translation gives CASSPEDNYGYTF. The entire variable domain, with the rest obtained from reference TRBV18 and TRBJ1-2, is as follows: NAGVMQNPRHLVRRRGQEARLRCSPMKGHSHVYWYRQLPEEGLKFMVYLQKENIIDESGMPKERFSAEFPKEGPSILRIQQVVRGDSAAYFCASSPEDNYGYTFGSGTRLTVV.